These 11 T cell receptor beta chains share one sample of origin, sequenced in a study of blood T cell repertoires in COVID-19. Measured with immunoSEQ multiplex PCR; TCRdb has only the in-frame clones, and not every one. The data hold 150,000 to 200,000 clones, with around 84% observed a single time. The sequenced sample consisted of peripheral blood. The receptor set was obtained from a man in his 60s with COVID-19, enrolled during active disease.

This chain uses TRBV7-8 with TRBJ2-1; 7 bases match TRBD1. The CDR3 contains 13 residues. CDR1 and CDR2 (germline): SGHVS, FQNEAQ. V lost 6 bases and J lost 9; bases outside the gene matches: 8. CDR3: CASRNGQVSEQFF. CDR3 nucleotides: TGTGCCAGCAGAAATGGACAGGTCAGTGAGCAGTTCTTC.

The CDR3 spells CASSPGGSGNTIYF. CDR3 nucleotide sequence: TGTGCCAGCAGCCCGGGGGGATCTGGAAACACCATATATTTT. The chain is built from TRBV6-2 or TRBV6-3 and TRBJ1-3; weak D call: TRBD1 (5 bases). Germline V gene lookup returns CDR1 MNHEY and CDR2 SVGEGT. V was clipped by 6 bases and J by 1 base, with 10 bases between them. CDR3 size: 14 residues.

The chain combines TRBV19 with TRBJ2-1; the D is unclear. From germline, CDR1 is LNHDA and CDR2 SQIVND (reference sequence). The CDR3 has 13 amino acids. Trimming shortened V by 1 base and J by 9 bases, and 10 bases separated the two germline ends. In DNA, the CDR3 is TGTGCCAGTAGTATAGGAAACCCCGGTGAGCAGTTCTTC. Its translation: CASSIGNPGEQFF.

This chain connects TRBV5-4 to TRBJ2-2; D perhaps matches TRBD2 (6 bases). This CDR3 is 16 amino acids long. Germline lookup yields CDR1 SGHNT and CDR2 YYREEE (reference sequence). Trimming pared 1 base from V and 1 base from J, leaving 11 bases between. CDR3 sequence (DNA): TGTGCCAGCAGCTTGTTCGGCGGGATGAACACCGGGGAGCTGTTTTTT. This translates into CASSLFGGMNTGELFF.

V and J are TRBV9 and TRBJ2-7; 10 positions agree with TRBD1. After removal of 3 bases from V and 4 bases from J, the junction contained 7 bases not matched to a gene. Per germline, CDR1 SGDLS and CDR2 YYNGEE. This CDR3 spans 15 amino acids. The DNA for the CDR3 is TGTGCCAGCAGCGAAGCGGGACAGGGGCAATACGAGCAGTACTTC. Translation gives CASSEAGQGQYEQYF.

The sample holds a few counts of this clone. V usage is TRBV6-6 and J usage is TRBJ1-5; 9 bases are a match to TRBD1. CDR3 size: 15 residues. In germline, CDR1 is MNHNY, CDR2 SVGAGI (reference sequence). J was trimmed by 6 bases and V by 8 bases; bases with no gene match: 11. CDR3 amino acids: CASSPKGQGGQPQHF. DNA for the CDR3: TGTGCCAGCTCCCCTAAGGGACAGGGAGGTCAGCCCCAGCATTTT.

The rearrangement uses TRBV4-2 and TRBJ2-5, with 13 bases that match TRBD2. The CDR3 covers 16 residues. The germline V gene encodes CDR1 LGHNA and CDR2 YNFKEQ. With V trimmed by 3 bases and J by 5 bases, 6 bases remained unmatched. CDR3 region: CASSHPTSGGFETQYF. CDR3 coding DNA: TGTGCCAGCAGCCACCCGACTAGCGGGGGGTTCGAGACCCAGTACTTC.

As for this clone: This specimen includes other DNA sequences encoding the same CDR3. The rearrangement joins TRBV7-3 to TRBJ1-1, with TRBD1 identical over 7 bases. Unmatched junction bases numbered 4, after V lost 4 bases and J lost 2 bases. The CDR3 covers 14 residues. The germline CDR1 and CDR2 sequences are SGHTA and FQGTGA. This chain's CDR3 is CASSSGQVNTEAFF. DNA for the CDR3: TGTGCCAGCAGCTCAGGACAGGTCAACACTGAAGCTTTCTTT.

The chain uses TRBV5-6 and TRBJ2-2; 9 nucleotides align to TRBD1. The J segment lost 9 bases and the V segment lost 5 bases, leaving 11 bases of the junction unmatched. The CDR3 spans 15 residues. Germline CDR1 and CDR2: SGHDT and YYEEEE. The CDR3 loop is CASSRDRGVNRELFF. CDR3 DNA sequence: TGTGCCAGCAGTCGCGACAGGGGGGTTAATAGGGAGCTGTTTTTT.

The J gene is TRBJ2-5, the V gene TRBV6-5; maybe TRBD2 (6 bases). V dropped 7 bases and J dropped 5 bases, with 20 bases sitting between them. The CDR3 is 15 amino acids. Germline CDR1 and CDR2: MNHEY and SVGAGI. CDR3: CASTRKRTGGETQYF. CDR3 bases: TGTGCCAGCACCCGTAAAAGGACTGGGGGGGAGACCCAGTACTTC.

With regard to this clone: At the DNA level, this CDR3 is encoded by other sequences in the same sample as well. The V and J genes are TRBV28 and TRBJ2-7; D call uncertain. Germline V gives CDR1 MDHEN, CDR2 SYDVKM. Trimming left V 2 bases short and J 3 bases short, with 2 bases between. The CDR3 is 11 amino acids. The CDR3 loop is CASSLRYEQYF. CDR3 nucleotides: TGTGCCAGCAGTTTACGCTACGAGCAGTACTTC.